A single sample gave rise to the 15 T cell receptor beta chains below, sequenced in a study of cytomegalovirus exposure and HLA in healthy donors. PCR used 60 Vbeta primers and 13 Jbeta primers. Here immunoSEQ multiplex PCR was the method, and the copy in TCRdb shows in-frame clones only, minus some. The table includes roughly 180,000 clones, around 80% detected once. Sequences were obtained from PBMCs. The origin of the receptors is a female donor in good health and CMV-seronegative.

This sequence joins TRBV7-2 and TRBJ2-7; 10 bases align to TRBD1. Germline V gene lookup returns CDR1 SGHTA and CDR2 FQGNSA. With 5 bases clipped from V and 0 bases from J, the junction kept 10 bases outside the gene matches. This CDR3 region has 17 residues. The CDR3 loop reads CASSPRGRQGASYEQYF. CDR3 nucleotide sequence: TGTGCCAGCAGCCCCAGGGGAAGACAGGGGGCCTCCTACGAGCAGTACTTC. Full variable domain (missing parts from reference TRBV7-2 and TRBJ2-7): GAGVSQSPSNKVTEKGKDVELRCDPISGHTALYWYRQSLGQGLEFLIYFQGNSAPDKSGLPSDRFSAERTGGSVSTLTIQRTQQEDSAVYLCASSPRGRQGASYEQYFGPGTRLTVT.

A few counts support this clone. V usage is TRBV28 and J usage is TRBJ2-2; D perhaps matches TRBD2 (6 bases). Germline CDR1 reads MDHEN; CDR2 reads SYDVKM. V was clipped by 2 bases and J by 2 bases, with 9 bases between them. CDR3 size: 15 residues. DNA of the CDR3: TGTGCCAGCAGTTTAGTAGCGGTAAACACCGGGGAGCTGTTTTTT. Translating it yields CASSLVAVNTGELFF.

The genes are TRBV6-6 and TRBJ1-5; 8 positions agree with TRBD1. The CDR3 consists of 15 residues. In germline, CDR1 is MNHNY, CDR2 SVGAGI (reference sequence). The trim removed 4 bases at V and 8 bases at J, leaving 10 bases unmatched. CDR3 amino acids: CASSLDRAAFEPQHF. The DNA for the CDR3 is TGTGCCAGCAGTTTGGACAGGGCGGCCTTTGAGCCCCAGCATTTT.

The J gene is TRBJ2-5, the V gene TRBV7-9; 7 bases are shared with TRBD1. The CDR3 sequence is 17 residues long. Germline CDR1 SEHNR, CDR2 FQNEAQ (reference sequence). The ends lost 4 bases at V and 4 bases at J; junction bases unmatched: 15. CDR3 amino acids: CASSSSTLRQGRETQYF. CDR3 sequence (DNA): TGTGCCAGCAGCTCATCAACCCTAAGACAGGGCCGAGAGACCCAGTACTTC.

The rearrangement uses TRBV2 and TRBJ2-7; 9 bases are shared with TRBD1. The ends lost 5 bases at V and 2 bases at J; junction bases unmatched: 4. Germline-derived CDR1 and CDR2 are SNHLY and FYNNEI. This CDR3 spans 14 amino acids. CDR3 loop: CASSRQGGTYEQYF. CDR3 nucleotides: TGTGCCAGCAGTAGACAGGGGGGGACCTACGAGCAGTACTTC.

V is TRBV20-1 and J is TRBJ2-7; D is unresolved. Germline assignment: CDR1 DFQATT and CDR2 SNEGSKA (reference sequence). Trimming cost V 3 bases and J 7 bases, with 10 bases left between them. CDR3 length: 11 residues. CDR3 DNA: TGCAGTGCTAGTCAAGCGAGGGAGCAGTACTTC. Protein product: CSASQAREQYF.

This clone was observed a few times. For the CDR3, the DNA is TGTGCCAGCACAGGGCAGTACAATGAGCAGTTCTTC. Its translation: CASTGQYNEQFF. The rearrangement links TRBV27 to TRBJ2-1, with D possibly being TRBD1 (5 bases). Per the germline V gene, CDR1 is MNHEY and CDR2 is SMNVEV (reference sequence). This CDR3 contains 12 residues. V lost 7 bases and J lost 4, with 8 bases in between.

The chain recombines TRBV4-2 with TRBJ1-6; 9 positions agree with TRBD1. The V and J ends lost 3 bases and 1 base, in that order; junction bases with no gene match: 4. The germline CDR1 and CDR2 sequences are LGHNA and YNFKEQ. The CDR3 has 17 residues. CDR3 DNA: TGTGCCAGCAGCCAGGACAGGGGTGGGTCCTATAATTCACCCCTCCACTTT. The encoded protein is CASSQDRGGSYNSPLHF.

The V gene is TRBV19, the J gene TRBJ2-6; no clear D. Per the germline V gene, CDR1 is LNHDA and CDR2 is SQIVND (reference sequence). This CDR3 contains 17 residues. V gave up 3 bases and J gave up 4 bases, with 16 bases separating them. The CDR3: CASSIGHRSGGANVLTF. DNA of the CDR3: TGTGCCAGTAGTATTGGTCACAGAAGTGGGGGGGCCAACGTCCTGACTTTC.

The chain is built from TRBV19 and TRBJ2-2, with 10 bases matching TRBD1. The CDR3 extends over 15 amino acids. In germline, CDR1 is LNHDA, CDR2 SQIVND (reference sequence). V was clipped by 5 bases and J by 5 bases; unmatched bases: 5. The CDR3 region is CASSPRDRGTGELFF. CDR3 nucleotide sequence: TGTGCCAGTAGTCCCCGGGACAGGGGAACCGGGGAGCTGTTTTTT.

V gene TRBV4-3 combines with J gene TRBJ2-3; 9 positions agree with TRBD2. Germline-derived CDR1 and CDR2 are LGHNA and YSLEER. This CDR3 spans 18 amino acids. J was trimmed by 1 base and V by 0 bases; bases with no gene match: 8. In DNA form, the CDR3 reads TGCGCCAGCAGCCAAGATCCCCCCAGCGGGGGGCGCACAGATACGCAGTATTTT. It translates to CASSQDPPSGGRTDTQYF.

Here the CDR3 reads CASSQDPRQGPYGYTF. The CDR3 coding sequence is TGCGCCAGCAGCCAAGATCCTAGACAGGGTCCCTATGGCTACACCTTC. This chain joins TRBV4-3 and TRBJ1-2, with 7 bases that match TRBD1. Looked up from germline, CDR1 is LGHNA and CDR2 is YSLEER. The CDR3 covers 16 residues. Germline trimming cut 0 bases from V and 4 bases from J; bases unmatched to any gene: 8.

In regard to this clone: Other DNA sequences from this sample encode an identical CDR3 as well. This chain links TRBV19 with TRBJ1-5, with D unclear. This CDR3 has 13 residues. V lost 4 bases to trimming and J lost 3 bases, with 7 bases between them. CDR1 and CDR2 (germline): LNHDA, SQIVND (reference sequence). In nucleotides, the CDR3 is TGTGCCAGTAGTACAGGTTCCAATCAGCCCCAGCATTTT. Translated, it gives CASSTGSNQPQHF.

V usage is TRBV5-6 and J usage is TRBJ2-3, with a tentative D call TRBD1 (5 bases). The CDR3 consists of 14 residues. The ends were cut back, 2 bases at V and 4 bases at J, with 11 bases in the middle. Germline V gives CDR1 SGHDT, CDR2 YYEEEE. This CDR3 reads CASSLGVAADTQYF. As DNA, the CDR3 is TGTGCCAGCAGCTTAGGGGTTGCGGCAGATACGCAGTATTTT.

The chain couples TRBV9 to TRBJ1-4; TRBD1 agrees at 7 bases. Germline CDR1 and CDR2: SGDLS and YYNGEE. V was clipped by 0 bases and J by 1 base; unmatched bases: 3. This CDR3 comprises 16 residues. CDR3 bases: TGTGCCAGCAGCGTAGGTTCAGGGGGAACTAATGAAAAACTGTTTTTT. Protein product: CASSVGSGGTNEKLFF.